This TCR beta chain is from a study of T cell responses to AZD1222 COVID-19 vaccine. Study-level results: Among the donors, most were white British and more were female, and clonal diversity was possibly underestimated. Every sample of the repertoires postdated the peak T cell response. Recipients of AZD1222 seropositive at baseline numbered only 5 to 7.

Concerning this clone: Its cognate antigen is unknown.

Pooling of second doses given at about 4 or about 12 weeks was done. Assay used: immunoSEQ multiplex PCR; TCRdb lists only in-frame clones, some missing. The sample lists 180,000 or so clones, 88% occurring once. Germline V gene lookup returns CDR1 KGHSH and CDR2 LQKENI. V was clipped by 3 bases and J by 4 bases, with 24 bases between them. The CDR3 runs 18 residues. The chain joins TRBV18 to TRBJ2-5, with D perhaps TRBD2 (6 bases). The sequence came from an adult who received the AZD1222 COVID-19 vaccine. The sequenced sample was peripheral blood, obtained 28 days after the second AZD1222 dose. CDR3 coding DNA: TGTGCCAGCTCACCCTCGGGGTTGTCCGCGGGAAGGCGAGAGACCCAGTACTTC. Its protein product is CASSPSGLSAGRRETQYF.